The 27 T cell receptor beta chains below come from one sample, sequenced in a study of blood T cell repertoires in COVID-19. The protocol was immunoSEQ multiplex PCR, while the TCRdb copy is restricted to in-frame clones and leaves out a portion. The sample consists of about 190,000 clones, roughly 89% of them appearing once. Sequenced input: peripheral blood. The origin of the receptors is a man aged 50 to 60 with acute or convalescent COVID-19.

V gene TRBV7-9 combines with J gene TRBJ1-4; no firm D call. The CDR3 length is 12 residues. Germline values: CDR1 SEHNR, CDR2 FQNEAQ (reference sequence). The ends were cut back, 3 bases at V and 8 bases at J, with 7 bases in the middle. The DNA of the CDR3 is TGTGCCAGCAGCTTGAGGAAAGAAAAACTGTTTTTT. It translates to CASSLRKEKLFF. The full variable domain, rest sourced from reference TRBV7-9 and TRBJ1-4, is DTGVSQNPRHKITKRGQNVTFRCDPISEHNRLYWYRQTLGQGPEFLTYFQNEAQLEKSRLLSDRFSAERPKGSFSTLEIQRTEQGDSAMYLCASSLRKEKLFFGSGTQLSVL.

V usage is TRBV18 and J usage is TRBJ1-1, with D possibly being TRBD1 (6 bases). This CDR3 comprises 12 residues. CDR1 is KGHSH and CDR2 is LQKENI in the germline V gene. The V gene lost 3 bases and the J gene lost 12 bases, with 14 bases spanning the gap. The CDR3 sequence: CASSPRTGFSFF. CDR3 DNA: TGTGCCAGCTCACCGCGCACAGGGTTTTCTTTCTTT.

This chain connects TRBV12-3 or TRBV12-4 to TRBJ2-2; D not certain. CDR3 length equals 12 residues. V was pared by 1 base and J by 6 bases, with 3 bases between. As DNA, the CDR3 is TGTGCCAGCAGTTTAGGCGCCGGGGAGCTGTTTTTT. Amino acid sequence: CASSLGAGELFF.

The chain couples TRBV28 to TRBJ2-7; D is perhaps TRBD2 (5 bases). This CDR3 is built from 14 residues. Germline values: CDR1 MDHEN, CDR2 SYDVKM. V lost 8 bases to trimming and J lost 3 bases, with 17 bases between them. For the CDR3, the DNA is TGTGCCAGCTCCCTCTCGGAGGTCAACTACGAGCAGTACGTC. As protein: CASSLSEVNYEQYV.

The chain recombines TRBV11-2 with TRBJ2-1; D is perhaps TRBD2 (6 bases). Germline V CDR1 and CDR2: SGHAT, FQNNGV. This CDR3 region has 17 residues. The V end was cut by 1 base, the J end by 0 bases, with 13 bases between. CDR3 in DNA: TGTGCCAGCAGCTTAGTAGAGAGACTAGGCTCCTACAATGAGCAGTTCTTC. It codes for CASSLVERLGSYNEQFF. Together with reference TRBV11-2 and TRBJ2-1, the CDR3 gives the full variable domain: EAGVAQSPRYKIIEKRQSVAFWCNPISGHATLYWYQQILGQGPKLLIQFQNNGVVDDSQLPKDRFSAERLKGVDSTLKIQPAKLEDSAVYLCASSLVERLGSYNEQFFGPGTRLTVL.

The V gene is TRBV10-3, the J gene TRBJ1-3; 10 bases fit TRBD1. CDR1 and CDR2 from the germline V gene are ENHRY and SYGVKD. The CDR3 is 17 amino acids. Trimming removed 11 bases from V and 5 bases from J; junction bases left unmatched: 18. CDR3 in DNA: TGTGCCTCCAATGATCCGGTCGACAGGGGGCTTAGAAACACCATATATTTT. This codes for CASNDPVDRGLRNTIYF.

The genes are TRBV24-1 and TRBJ2-3, with 8 bases identical to TRBD2. CDR3 size: 16 residues. V lost 4 bases, J lost 4 bases, and 9 bases stayed unmatched. The germline CDR1 and CDR2 sequences are KGHDR and SFDVKD. The CDR3 sequence is CATSDQGLGLSDTQYF. CDR3 coding DNA: TGTGCCACCAGTGACCAGGGACTAGGCCTTTCAGATACGCAGTATTTT.

The rearrangement uses TRBV9 and TRBJ1-3; 8 positions match TRBD1. Germline CDR1 and CDR2: SGDLS and YYNGEE. There are 17 residues in the CDR3. Trimming at V came to 3 bases and at J to 9 bases, leaving 17 bases not matched to a gene. The CDR3 loop reads CASSDPGGQALVGTIYF. The CDR3 nucleotides read TGTGCCAGCAGCGACCCTGGGGGACAGGCCTTGGTAGGCACCATATATTTT.

The chain combines TRBV10-3 with TRBJ2-7, with TRBD1 matching over 8 bases. The CDR3 contains 13 residues. Germline CDR1 ENHRY, CDR2 SYGVKD. V shed 6 bases, J shed 3 bases, and the junction held 4 bases outside the gene matches. The CDR3 sequence is CAISQDRVYEQYF. CDR3 in DNA: TGTGCCATCAGCCAGGACAGGGTCTACGAGCAGTACTTC.

The rearrangement uses TRBV5-6 and TRBJ1-2; D remains unclear. The germline gives CDR1 SGHDT, CDR2 YYEEEE. Trimming shortened V by 6 bases and J by 3 bases, and 27 bases separated the two germline ends. CDR3 length: 18 amino acids. CDR3 bases: TGTGCCAGCAACTCCCCCAGCAGGCACCAACTTCCCCACTATGGCTACACCTTC. This sequence encodes CASNSPSRHQLPHYGYTF.

This rearrangement joins TRBV5-4 to TRBJ2-1, with 7 nucleotides matching TRBD1. The V gene's germline CDR1 is SGHNT and CDR2 YYREEE (reference sequence). The CDR3 runs 14 residues. V was clipped by 4 bases and J by 3 bases; unmatched bases: 4. The CDR3 coding sequence is TGTGCCAGCAGCCTGGGGGACAGCTACAATGAGCAGTTCTTC. Translating gives CASSLGDSYNEQFF.

The genes are TRBV14 and TRBJ2-6, with 7 bases that match TRBD1. CDR1 is SGHDN, CDR2 FVKESK, per germline. Unmatched junction bases numbered 5, after V lost 6 bases and J lost 0 bases. This CDR3 contains 16 residues. CDR3 DNA sequence: TGTGCCAGCAGAGCAGGGGGAACCTCTGGGGCCAACGTCCTGACTTTC. It translates to CASRAGGTSGANVLTF.

This chain connects TRBV19 to TRBJ1-2; D unclear. The CDR3 is 14 residues long. With 6 bases removed from V and 3 bases from J, the gap between germline ends came to 14 bases. Germline V gives CDR1 LNHDA, CDR2 SQIVND (reference sequence). CDR3 sequence reads: CASRTSGIDYGYTF. As DNA, the CDR3 is TGTGCCAGTAGAACCTCCGGGATAGACTATGGCTACACCTTC.

This clone was counted once. The chain combines TRBV6-1 with TRBJ2-1; 9 bases fit TRBD2. The CDR3 contains 16 residues. Germline trimming cut 6 bases from V and 12 bases from J; bases unmatched to any gene: 18. Germline CDR1 and CDR2: MNHNS and SASEGT. CDR3 nucleotide sequence: TGTGCCAGCAGCGAAAGGGCGGGAGGGGTTAGAGAGGGGCAGTTCTTC. It translates to CASSERAGGVREGQFF.

V is TRBV11-2 and J is TRBJ2-3; 9 positions agree with TRBD1. The ends lost 7 bases at V and 3 bases at J; junction bases unmatched: 14. The V gene's germline CDR1 is SGHAT and CDR2 FQNNGV. This CDR3 is 17 amino acids long. CDR3 in DNA: TGTGCCAGCAAAGCTTGGTATCGACAGGGGGTTACAGATACGCAGTATTTT. Its protein is CASKAWYRQGVTDTQYF.

The V gene is TRBV24-1, the J gene TRBJ2-5, with 9 bases that match TRBD1. This CDR3 comprises 18 residues. Germline loops: CDR1 KGHDR, CDR2 SFDVKD. J lost 4 bases, V lost 1 base, and 12 bases had no gene match. CDR3 nucleotides: TGTGCCACCAGTGATTTAAGAGCTAGGACAGGGGAGGGAGAGACCCAGTACTTC. It yields the protein CATSDLRARTGEGETQYF.

The chain carries TRBV29-1 and TRBJ2-5; tentative D call: TRBD2 (5 bases). Germline CDR1 reads SQVTM; CDR2 reads ANQGSEA. Trimming removed 0 bases at V and 4 bases at J, with 15 bases between. The CDR3 is 15 residues long. The CDR3 coding sequence is TGCAGCGTTGAAGATTTGGACTCAGGCGGAGAGACCCAGTACTTC. It specifies CSVEDLDSGGETQYF.

The V and J genes are TRBV28 and TRBJ1-5; D uncertain. The CDR3 is 15 amino acids. The V gene lost 5 bases and the J gene lost 0 bases, with 11 bases spanning the gap. Germline V gene sequence: CDR1 MDHEN, CDR2 SYDVKM. In DNA, the CDR3 is TGTGCCAGCAGTCGGCAGGTGATTAGCAATCAGCCCCAGCATTTT. Encoded protein: CASSRQVISNQPQHF.

DNA for the CDR3: TGCAGCGTTGAGGCGGCTAGGAGTGAGACCCAGTACTTC. This encodes CSVEAARSETQYF. The V call is TRBV29-1, the J call TRBJ2-5; D uncertain. Trimming stripped 3 bases from V and 5 bases from J, with 13 bases between. CDR1 is SQVTM and CDR2 is ANQGSEA in the germline V gene. The CDR3 is made up of 13 amino acids.

The V call is TRBV5-4, the J call TRBJ2-5; a weak D match, TRBD2 (6 bases). The germline V gene encodes CDR1 SGHNT and CDR2 YYREEE (reference sequence). V was trimmed by 4 bases and J by 0 bases, leaving 16 bases between them. There are 16 residues in the CDR3. DNA of the CDR3: TGTGCCAGCAGCCCGGGTGGGAGGCGGGACCAAGAGACCCAGTACTTC. Translated: CASSPGGRRDQETQYF.

The V and J genes are TRBV10-1 and TRBJ2-1; 7 positions match TRBD2. The CDR3 runs 14 residues. CDR1 is WNHNN, CDR2 SYGVQD, per germline (reference sequence). Trimming cost V 9 bases and J 0 bases; bases outside gene matches: 5. CDR3 DNA: TGCGCCAGGACCCGGGACTACTCCTACAATGAGCAGTTCTTC. Residues: CARTRDYSYNEQFF.

The chain joins TRBV2 to TRBJ2-5; 11 bases are shared with TRBD2. Germline CDR1 reads SNHLY; CDR2 reads FYNNEI. This CDR3 has 18 residues. The ends lost 7 bases at V and 0 bases at J; junction bases unmatched: 13. CDR3 region: CASMDRTGTSGHQETQYF. The CDR3 DNA is TGTGCCAGCATGGACAGGACCGGGACTAGCGGCCACCAAGAGACCCAGTACTTC. The variable domain in full, with the rest retrieved from reference TRBV2 and TRBJ2-5, is EPEVTQTPSHQVTQMGQEVILRCVPISNHLYFYWYRQILGQKVEFLVSFYNNEISEKSEIFDDQFSVERPDGSNFTLKIRSTKLEDSAMYFCASMDRTGTSGHQETQYFGPGTRLLVL.

This clone has only one observation. V usage is TRBV28 and J usage is TRBJ1-2, with a possible D match to TRBD1 (5 bases). V lost 7 bases to trimming and J lost 6 bases, with 15 bases between them. This CDR3 is built from 13 residues. Germline V gene sequence: CDR1 MDHEN, CDR2 SYDVKM. The chain's CDR3 is CASMGVRGHGYTF. CDR3 DNA: TGTGCCAGCATGGGCGTGCGGGGACATGGCTACACCTTC.

This clone showed up just a few times. The same CDR3 also results from other DNA sequences found in this sample. The V call is TRBV30, the J call TRBJ1-5, with a possible D match to TRBD1 (6 bases). This CDR3 comprises 13 residues. V dropped 0 bases and J dropped 4 bases, with 7 bases sitting between them. CDR1 GTSNPN and CDR2 SVGIG come from the germline V gene (reference sequence). CDR3 region: CAWSVQGNQPQHF. DNA for the CDR3: TGTGCCTGGAGTGTGCAGGGGAATCAGCCCCAGCATTTT. Full variable domain (outside the CDR3, taken from reference TRBV30 and TRBJ1-5): SQTIHQWPATLVQPVGSPLSLECTVEGTSNPNLYWYRQAAGRGLQLLFYSVGIGQISSEVPQNLSASRPQDRQFILSSKKLLLSDSGFYLCAWSVQGNQPQHFGDGTRLSIL.

V is TRBV28 and J is TRBJ1-6, with 9 bases fitting TRBD1. V was pared by 4 bases and J by 3 bases, with 7 bases of the junction left unmatched. Germline-derived CDR1 and CDR2 are MDHEN and SYDVKM. CDR3 length: 17 residues. The CDR3 protein is CASSSRDRVIYNSPLHF. DNA of the CDR3: TGTGCCAGCAGTTCCCGGGACAGGGTTATCTATAATTCACCCCTCCACTTT. Using reference TRBV28 and TRBJ1-6 for the parts outside the CDR3, the full variable domain is DVKVTQSSRYLVKRTGEKVFLECVQDMDHENMFWYRQDPGLGLRLIYFSYDVKMKEKGDIPEGYSVSREKKERFSLILESASTNQTSMYLCASSSRDRVIYNSPLHFGNGTRLTVT.

The genes are TRBV28 and TRBJ1-1, with 9 bases fitting TRBD1. CDR3 length: 13 residues. V was pared by 11 bases and J by 2 bases, with 6 bases of the junction left unmatched. Germline CDR1 MDHEN, CDR2 SYDVKM. CDR3 loop: CAGGQGGNTEAFF. CDR3 sequence (DNA): TGTGCCGGGGGACAGGGAGGAAACACTGAAGCTTTCTTT.

V is TRBV18 and J is TRBJ1-6; 10 nucleotides match TRBD1. The J segment lost 7 bases and the V segment lost 5 bases, leaving 11 bases of the junction unmatched. Germline CDR1 reads KGHSH; CDR2 reads LQKENI. This CDR3 spans 17 amino acids. CDR3 bases: TGTGCCAGCTCAGTTTCCGGGACAGGGGTCGGGAATTCACCCCTCCACTTT. Amino acids: CASSVSGTGVGNSPLHF.